This T cell receptor beta chain was found in a study of T cell repertoires in cytomegalovirus infection. Background on the study: Use of recently identified HLA-C-restricted and well-studied HLA-B-restricted CMV epitopes was part of the study. Evidence of both CMV infection and a matching HLA type came from public TCR beta signatures. Study results and caveats: CMV-specific HLA-C-restricted TCR beta clonotypes dominated the ex vivo response. Accumulated public TCR beta family frequency recognized individuals carrying CMV together with the relevant HLA.

TCRdb re-called the reads with MiXCR, one entry per CDR3 protein. The sample contains around 900,000 distinct CDR3 sequences, approximately 30% of which appear only once. The CDR3 has 14 residues. V was shortened by 10 bases and J by 8 bases, with 23 bases between the two germline ends. Germline V CDR1 and CDR2: MDHEN, SYDVKM. On this clonotype: Its matching antigen is unknown.

The TCR comes from a human donor in good health (CMV status not recorded). Some clones in this sample may be carry-over from other donors' samples. This chain connects TRBV28 to TRBJ1-2; TRBD1 is a possible D gene (6 bases). This material consisted of cultured CD8+ T cells from PBMCs, taken from culture after CMV antigen stimulation. CDR3 sequence reads: CATPRRGRERGYTF. CDR3 nucleotides: TGTGCCACCCCGAGACGGGGGCGCGAGAGAGGCTACACCTTC.